What follows are 16 T cell receptor beta chains derived from one specimen sequenced in a study of shared clonotypes between healthy human individuals (dated by TCRdb to the early 2020s). Receptor libraries were prepared by the immunoSEQ multiplex PCR assay. The source is immuneACCESS, and TCRdb retained only in-frame sequences with V and J called. Part of the clones is not carried over; for the studies checked, unresolved V genes explain less than half of this, and the remainder is unexplained. This sample lists 2 million to 2.5 million clones; more than 85% were detected once. Of the sample, about 0.39% falls within the top ten clones. Sequenced: naive CD4+ T cells from PBMCs. The sample's cell subset or site label is to be understood as: CD45RA+ positively selected. These receptors were collected from a man younger than 35 in good health. Some clones in this sample may be carry-over from other donors' samples.

The chain links TRBV5-1 to TRBJ2-7; D may be TRBD1 (6 bases). This CDR3 has 14 residues. V was cut by 0 bases and J by 3 bases, with 10 bases left in between. Germline V gives CDR1 SGHRS, CDR2 YFSETQ. Here the CDR3 DNA reads TGCGCCAGCAGCTTGGACAGGGCCGTCTACGAGCAGTACTTC. Amino acids: CASSLDRAVYEQYF.

J is TRBJ2-6 and V is TRBV5-1; maybe TRBD1 (6 bases). V was clipped by 4 bases and J by 4 bases, with 9 bases between them. Germline loops: CDR1 SGHRS, CDR2 YFSETQ. The CDR3 is 14 amino acids. CDR3 coding DNA: TGCGCCAGCAGCCCAGGACAGGGGGCCAACGTCCTGACTTTC. This codes for CASSPGQGANVLTF.

The rearrangement joins TRBV5-1 to TRBJ1-3; D is ambiguous. Trimming shortened V by 5 bases and J by 8 bases, and 20 bases separated the two germline ends. The CDR3 contains 15 residues. Germline lookup yields CDR1 SGHRS and CDR2 YFSETQ. CDR3 sequence: CASSSTPESADTIYF. The CDR3 region has the DNA TGCGCCAGCAGTTCAACTCCAGAGTCGGCAGACACCATATATTTT.

A word on this clone: One end of the junction does not line up with germline, which may come from a read error. The DNA for the CDR3 is TGTGCCAGCACGTCGACAGGGGGCACGGATACGCAGTATTTT. This codes for CASTSTGGTDTQYF. This sequence joins TRBV25-1 and TRBJ2-3, with 10 bases matching TRBD1. CDR3 length equals 14 residues. Germline loops: CDR1 MGHDK, CDR2 SYGVNS.

V is TRBV7-9 and J is TRBJ2-2; TRBD1 or TRBD2 may be the D gene (5 bases each). The CDR3 is 15 residues long. The ends were cut back, 1 base at V and 1 base at J, with 7 bases in the middle. Per the germline V gene, CDR1 is SEHNR and CDR2 is FQNEAQ (reference sequence). CDR3 protein: CASSLGGENTGELFF. The CDR3 nucleotides read TGTGCCAGCAGCTTAGGAGGGGAGAACACCGGGGAGCTGTTTTTT. Looking up the rest from reference TRBV7-9 and TRBJ2-2 gives the full variable domain: DTGVSQNPRHKITKRGQNVTFRCDPISEHNRLYWYRQTLGQGPEFLTYFQNEAQLEKSRLLSDRFSAERPKGSFSTLEIQRTEQGDSAMYLCASSLGGENTGELFFGEGSRLTVL.

The chain uses TRBV15 and TRBJ1-2, with a possible D match to TRBD1 (6 bases). Germline loops: CDR1 LNHNV, CDR2 YYDKDF (reference sequence). This CDR3 spans 14 amino acids. Trimming took off 2 bases at V and 2 bases at J, with 9 bases between the two ends. DNA of the CDR3: TGTGCCACCAGCAGACGGGGGGCGAACTATGGCTACACCTTC. It encodes CATSRRGANYGYTF.

This chain uses TRBV18 with TRBJ2-7; 8 nucleotides align to TRBD2. The CDR3 length is 15 residues. Germline CDR1 KGHSH, CDR2 LQKENI. J gave up 3 bases and V 1 base, and 5 bases lay outside the gene matches. CDR3: CASSPRGTSDYEQYF. In DNA, the CDR3 is TGTGCCAGCTCACCACGGGGGACTAGTGACTACGAGCAGTACTTC.

V and J are TRBV5-4 and TRBJ2-7; 7 positions agree with TRBD1. CDR1 SGHNT and CDR2 YYREEE come from the germline V gene (reference sequence). The CDR3 runs to 15 residues. The J segment lost 0 bases and the V segment lost 4 bases, leaving 7 bases of the junction unmatched. The CDR3 loop reads CASSDRDSISYEQYF. CDR3 coding DNA: TGTGCCAGCAGCGACCGGGACAGCATCTCCTACGAGCAGTACTTC. Looking up the rest from reference TRBV5-4 and TRBJ2-7 gives the full variable domain: ETGVTQSPTHLIKTRGQQVTLRCSSQSGHNTVSWYQQALGQGPQFIFQYYREEENGRGNFPPRFSGLQFPNYSSELNVNALELDDSALYLCASSDRDSISYEQYFGPGTRLTVT.

To note about this clone: Other nucleotide sequences in the sample specify the same CDR3. This rearrangement joins TRBV18 to TRBJ2-2; D not resolved. V was cut by 1 base and J by 4 bases, with 13 bases left in between. Germline V gene sequence: CDR1 KGHSH, CDR2 LQKENI. CDR3 length: 16 residues. The CDR3 protein is CASSPLSGSGTGELFF. The CDR3 nucleotides read TGTGCCAGCTCACCACTTTCCGGATCGGGCACCGGGGAGCTGTTTTTT.

The chain is built from TRBV5-1 and TRBJ1-2; D is uncertain. Trimming cost V 2 bases and J 8 bases, with 13 bases left between them. In germline, CDR1 is SGHRS, CDR2 YFSETQ. CDR3 size: 13 residues. CDR3 protein: CASSLGQKEGYTF. The CDR3 DNA sequence: TGCGCCAGCAGCTTAGGCCAAAAGGAGGGCTACACCTTC.

The CDR3 loop is CATSLNLDKSYEQYF. The CDR3 DNA reads as TGTGCCACCAGCTTGAACTTGGACAAATCCTACGAGCAGTACTTC. V is TRBV15 and J is TRBJ2-7; perhaps TRBD1 as D (5 bases). Trimming pared 5 bases from V and 1 base from J, leaving 15 bases between. This CDR3 region has 15 residues. The germline CDR1 and CDR2 sequences are LNHNV and YYDKDF (reference sequence).

As concerns this clone: The same CDR3 arises from other DNA sequences in this sample as well. V usage is TRBV28 and J usage is TRBJ2-5; D might be TRBD1 (7 bases). Germline CDR1 MDHEN, CDR2 SYDVKM. CDR3 size: 14 residues. The ends were cut back, 5 bases at V and 2 bases at J, with 12 bases in the middle. CDR3 region: CASSAAGGQETQYF. Here the CDR3 DNA reads TGTGCCAGCAGTGCGGCAGGGGGGCAAGAGACCCAGTACTTC.

V gene TRBV28 combines with J gene TRBJ2-7; perhaps TRBD2 as D (5 bases). Germline values: CDR1 MDHEN, CDR2 SYDVKM. V lost 8 bases and J lost 3, with 23 bases in between. This CDR3 contains 16 residues. CDR3 DNA sequence: TGTGCCAGCCGTCCATCGGGGTTCGGTCGAAACTACGAGCAGTACTTC. The encoded protein is CASRPSGFGRNYEQYF.

V and J are TRBV11-2 and TRBJ2-2, with D hard to call. The V gene lost 3 bases and the J gene lost 1 base, with 9 bases spanning the gap. There are 15 residues in the CDR3. Germline loops: CDR1 SGHAT, CDR2 FQNNGV. As DNA, the CDR3 is TGTGCCAGCAGCTTGGGCAGCATGAACACCGGGGAGCTGTTTTTT. Amino acids: CASSLGSMNTGELFF.

The CDR3 DNA follows: TGTGCCAGCAGCTTAAGCAGGGGCTGGAACAATGAGCAGTTCTTC. It codes for CASSLSRGWNNEQFF. The rearrangement joins TRBV7-3 to TRBJ2-1; perhaps TRBD1 as D (6 bases). V was shortened by 1 base and J by 5 bases, with 12 bases between the two germline ends. This CDR3 region has 15 residues. Germline V CDR1 and CDR2: SGHTA, FQGTGA. The full variable domain, completed using reference TRBV7-3 and TRBJ2-1, is GAGVSQTPSNKVTEKGKYVELRCDPISGHTALYWYRQSLGQGPEFLIYFQGTGAADDSGLPNDRFFAVRPEGSVSTLKIQRTERGDSAVYLCASSLSRGWNNEQFFGPGTRLTVL.

Note on this clone: The same CDR3 arises from other DNA sequences in this sample as well. CDR3 DNA: TGTGCCAGCAGAGACAGCACAGATACGCAGTATTTT. Translation gives CASRDSTDTQYF. The V and J genes are TRBV6-1 and TRBJ2-3; D not resolved. The CDR3 loop spans 12 amino acids. Looked up from germline, CDR1 is MNHNS and CDR2 is SASEGT. Trimming left V 6 bases short and J 0 bases short, with 4 bases between.